The clone carrying this T cell receptor beta chain was counted between two and nine times. Its antigen is not identified. The sample originates from a study of T cells in Graves' hyperthyroidism and ophthalmopathy. RNA transcripts provided the source from which TCR beta CDR3 regions were amplified. The TCR CDR3 first-round RT-PCR relied on the HTBI primer set. TCRdb reprocessed the multiplex PCR reads with MiXCR, giving one entry per CDR3 protein. This table has around 350,000 distinct CDR3 sequences, roughly 25% appearing once. Whole-study findings and limits: Before onset, by a median of around 6.1 months, the model predicted ophthalmopathy. Blood also contained most expanded thyroid clonotypes above 0.001.

CDR3 size: 15 residues. Germline CDR1 and CDR2: SEHNR and FQNEAQ (reference sequence). V lost 8 bases, J lost 0 bases, and 7 bases stayed unmatched. Diagnosis of hyperthyroidism was new in patients aged 18 to 65, and its duration was under 2 months. Diagnoses used clinical symptoms, serum thyroxine and TRAb, thyroid ultrasound and orbital computed tomography. This chain connects TRBV7-9 to TRBJ2-1; 7 bases align to TRBD1. This receptor was taken from a man aged 45-60 years with Graves' hyperthyroidism. The sequencing sample was made of blood. The CDR3, as DNA: TGTGCCAGCCTGGACCGGGACAGCTCCTACAATGAGCAGTTCTTC. This sequence encodes CASLDRDSSYNEQFF.